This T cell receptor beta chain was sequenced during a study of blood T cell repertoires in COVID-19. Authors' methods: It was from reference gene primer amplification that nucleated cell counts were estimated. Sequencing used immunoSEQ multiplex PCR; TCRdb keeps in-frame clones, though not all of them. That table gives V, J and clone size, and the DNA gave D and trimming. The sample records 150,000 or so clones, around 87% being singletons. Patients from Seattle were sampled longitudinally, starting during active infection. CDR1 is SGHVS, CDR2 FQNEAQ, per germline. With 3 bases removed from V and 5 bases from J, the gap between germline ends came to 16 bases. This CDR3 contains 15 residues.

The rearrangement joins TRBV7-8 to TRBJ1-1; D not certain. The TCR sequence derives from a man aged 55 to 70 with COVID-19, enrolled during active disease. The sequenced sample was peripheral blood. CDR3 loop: CASSFTDLRRTEAFF. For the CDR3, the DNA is TGTGCCAGCAGCTTTACTGACCTACGGCGGACTGAAGCTTTCTTT.